The T cell receptor (beta chain) under discussion was sequenced for a study of memory CD4+ T cells and cytomegalovirus serostatus. Study information: This sample comes from healthy Belgian adults, under 10 CMV seropositive, approximately 24 seronegative.

The CDR3 covers 11 residues. Germline loops: CDR1 SQVTM, CDR2 ANQGSEA. Trimming cost V 5 bases and J 5 bases, with 9 bases left between them. Per the authors' pipeline: After removing out-of-frame reads, around 2,100,000 distinct TCRbeta sequences remained. The protocol was immunoSEQ multiplex PCR, while the TCRdb copy is restricted to in-frame clones and leaves out a portion. The V and J calls and clone size were taken over from that table, and D and trimming were inferred from the DNA. This table holds 30,000 to 40,000 clones, approximately 79% found once. Single viable CD3+CD4+CD8-CD45RO+ cells were sorted as the memory CD4+ T cells.

The receptor's source is an adult in good health and CMV-seropositive. The genes are TRBV29-1 and TRBJ1-2; no firm D call. Input material: memory CD4+ T cells from blood. The CDR3 loop reads CSVLSGYGYTF. In nucleotides, the CDR3 is TGCAGCGTTCTTTCCGGATATGGCTACACCTTC.